The rows below give T cell receptor beta chains drawn from one sample of a study of blood T cell repertoires in COVID-19. Using immunoSEQ multiplex PCR, the repertoire was profiled, and TCRdb retains in-frame clones only, with some absent. The profile shows about 520,000 clones, 70% to 90% of them singletons. Sample: peripheral blood. These receptor sequences come from a human donor in a cohort sampled during active COVID-19. Both conserved end residues are part of each CDR3.

>TRBJ1-3|TRBV19
CAVSTGYSGNTIYF
>TRBJ2-6|TRBV28
CASSGGGTGANVLTF
>TRBJ2-3|TRBV2
CASSAGTGVTDTQYF
>TRBJ1-1|TRBV7-9
CASSPRTGMNTEAFF
>TRBJ2-7|TRBV2
CASSDVGAYEQYF
>TRBJ1-1|TRBV11-2
CASSSYEAFF
>TRBJ2-2|TRBV5-1
CASSQTPGANTGELFF
>TRBJ2-3|TRBV2
CATTSGYTDTQYF
>TRBJ1-5|TRBV6-1
CASSEPFTGGGNQPQHF
>TRBJ2-2|TRBV19
CASRLQGARELFF
>TRBJ2-7|TRBV11-2
CASSLDSSYEQYF
>TRBJ1-2|TRBV28
CASSPQGYAGQGAGVYGYTF
>TRBJ2-3|TRBV28
CASSTGVRGGTDTQYF
>TRBJ1-6|TRBV18
CASSPGQGRESPLHF
>TRBJ1-3|TRBV19
CASLRGNPFSGNTIYF
>TRBJ2-5|TRBV30
CAWSPAVETQYF
>TRBJ2-2|TRBV5-1
CASSPFAGDTGELFF
>TRBJ1-1|TRBV3-1/TRBV3-2
CASSLTGGTEAFF
>TRBJ2-7|TRBV6-5
CASRPTSGRYEQYF
>TRBJ2-1|TRBV20-1
CSGGRANEQFF